The 26 T cell receptor delta chains presented below share a single source sample, sequenced in a study of gamma-delta T cells after stem cell transplantation. TCRdb re-called the RT-PCR reads using CATT. The sample includes about 1,300 delta-chain clones, 3% to 4% of them seen just once. Source material: gamma-delta T cells. Source of these receptors: a human donor. It is not recorded whose cells these are; they may come from a transplant donor.

By its share, this clone is large. The CDR3 protein is CACDRLGGTDKLIF. The CDR3 bases are TGTGCCTGTGACCGACTGGGGGGGACCGATAAACTCATCTTT. The chain is built from TRDV2 and TRDJ1, with 8 positions matching TRDD3. J was trimmed by 2 bases and V by 3 bases; bases with no gene match: 4. CDR3 length: 14 amino acids. Germline V gene sequence: CDR1 GEAIGNYY, CDR2 EKD.

Concerning this clone: A far larger clone is one nucleotide away, so this likely arose from a read error. In the same sample, other DNA sequences code for this CDR3. The J gene is TRDJ1, the V gene TRDV2; the D gene is possibly TRDD3 (6 bases). Deletions cut 1 base from V and 1 base from J, with 9 bases between. The CDR3 has 14 amino acids. Per the germline V gene, CDR1 is GEAIGNYY and CDR2 is EKD. The CDR3 loop is CACDTVGATDKLIF. The CDR3 nucleotides read TGTGCCTGTGACACAGTGGGGGCCACCGATAAACTCATCTTT.

Points on this clone: A far larger clone is off by one base, so a read error is likely. J is TRDJ1 and V is TRDV2; a weak D match, TRDD2 (5 bases). From germline, CDR1 is GEAIGNYY and CDR2 EKD. Trimming took 5 bases from V and 4 from J, leaving 22 bases between them. The CDR3 contains 16 residues. The CDR3 DNA reads as TGTGCCTGTGGCATCCTTCGAGGCAAGGACAGCGATAAACTCATCTTT. Translating it yields CACGILRGKDSDKLIF.

This clone was seen a handful of times. One junction end disagrees with the germline gene, perhaps due to a read error. Distinct nucleotide sequences in the sample also encode this CDR3. V gene TRDV1 combines with J gene TRDJ1; D is possibly TRDD3 (6 bases). The CDR3 consists of 21 residues. Germline CDR1 and CDR2: TSWWSYY and QGS. The CDR3 loop is CALGERRILSGYLPDTDKLIF. The CDR3 bases are TGTGCTCTTGGGGAACGCAGGATACTTTCAGGATACTTACCAGACACTGATAAACTCATCTTT.

This clone rates as large (0.1 to 1%). At one boundary the junction diverges from the germline segment, which might be a read error. V and J are TRDV2 and TRDJ3; 11 bases match TRDD3. Per germline, CDR1 GEAIGNYY and CDR2 EKD. The CDR3 consists of 19 residues. In DNA, the CDR3 is TGTGCCTGTGGCACCAGTACTGGGGGATACTCCTGGGACACCCGACAGATGTTTTTC. Translating it yields CACGTSTGGYSWDTRQMFF.

In its sample, this clone ranks as large. The rearrangement uses TRDV2 and TRDJ1; 8 bases are a match to TRDD3. CDR1 GEAIGNYY and CDR2 EKD come from the germline V gene. The J segment lost 1 base and the V segment lost 2 bases, leaving 5 bases of the junction unmatched. The CDR3 spans 15 residues. The CDR3 coding sequence is TGTGCCTGTGACATTCTGGGGGACCGCACCGATAAACTCATCTTT. Its protein product is CACDILGDRTDKLIF.

There are a few counts of this clone. This chain joins TRDV2 and TRDJ3, with 8 bases matching TRDD3. The CDR3 has 20 residues. The V segment lost 3 bases and the J segment 1 base; nucleotides outside the gene matches: 13. Germline CDR1 reads GEAIGNYY; CDR2 reads EKD. The CDR3 nucleotides are TGTGCCTGTGACCCTTTCCCGACTGGGGGCTCTTCCTGGGACACCCGACAGATGTTTTTC. It encodes CACDPFPTGGSSWDTRQMFF.

This clone ranks as medium-sized. The chain is built from TRDV2 and TRDJ1, with 9 bases lining up with TRDD3. Trimming at V came to 0 bases and at J to 0 bases, leaving 10 bases not matched to a gene. Germline assignment: CDR1 GEAIGNYY and CDR2 EKD. This CDR3 region has 18 residues. Here the CDR3 reads CACDTLAGGSTYTDKLIF. CDR3 in DNA: TGTGCCTGTGACACCCTGGCTGGGGGATCGACGTACACCGATAAACTCATCTTT.

This clone was seen a handful of times. This sequence is one base from a far larger clone and is likely a read error. The gene calls are TRDV2 and TRDJ1; D perhaps matches TRDD3 (6 bases). The CDR3 loop spans 19 amino acids. CDR1 is GEAIGNYY, CDR2 EKD, per germline. V lost 3 bases and J lost 0, with 25 bases in between. Here the CDR3 reads CACDQLHDTVFKYTDKLIF. In DNA, the CDR3 is TGTGCCTGTGACCAGTTACACGATACGGTCTTTAAGTACACCGATAAACTCATCTTT.

This clone was seen a few times. A much larger clone sits a single nucleotide away, making a read error possible. This same CDR3 is encoded by further DNA sequences in the sample. The chain is built from TRDV2 and TRDJ3; D might be TRDD3 (6 bases). Germline loops: CDR1 GEAIGNYY, CDR2 EKD. Trimming pared 3 bases from V and 0 bases from J, leaving 29 bases between. The CDR3 contains 23 residues. As DNA, the CDR3 is TGTGCCTGTGACTCCCCAGGTAGCGGGGGACTACGCAAATACTCCTGGGACACCCGACAGATGTTTTTC. It translates to CACDSPGSGGLRKYSWDTRQMFF.

This clone occurred a few times. The TCRdb record carries a much larger clone's protein, which differs from this DNA's translation at residue 4; a read error is the likely cause, and the protein listed here is the DNA translation. The rearrangement uses TRDV2 and TRDJ1; TRDD3 aligns across 12 bases. Germline values: CDR1 GEAIGNYY, CDR2 EKD. V trimming: 6 bases; J trimming: 0 bases; junction bases outside the gene matches: 7. The CDR3 extends over 16 amino acids. CDR3 sequence reads: CACNPLGDTYTDKLIF. The CDR3 coding sequence is TGTGCCTGTAACCCACTGGGGGATACTTACACCGATAAACTCATCTTT.

This clone is labeled as large. The J gene is TRDJ1, the V gene TRDV2, with 8 bases aligning to TRDD3. V was pared by 3 bases and J by 3 bases, with 11 bases of the junction left unmatched. This CDR3 spans 16 amino acids. Germline V gives CDR1 GEAIGNYY, CDR2 EKD. CDR3 coding DNA: TGTGCCTGTGACGTACTGGGGGCTCAACCCCCCGATAAACTCATCTTT. Protein product: CACDVLGAQPPDKLIF.

Concerning this clone itself: This may be a read error: a much more frequent sequence differs by one nucleotide. The same CDR3 is also encoded by other DNA sequences in this sample. This rearrangement joins TRDV2 to TRDJ1, with 9 nucleotides matching TRDD3. The germline gives CDR1 GEAIGNYY, CDR2 EKD. This CDR3 is 17 amino acids long. The CDR3 loop is CACDTLVGDMGNDKLIF. For the CDR3, the DNA is TGTGCCTGCGACACCTTGGTGGGGGATATGGGTAACGATAAACTCATCTTT.

This clone has more than one count but fewer than ten. This may stem from a read error, because a much larger clone lies one nucleotide away. V is TRDV2 and J is TRDJ3; the match to TRDD3 covers 12 bases. The CDR3 is made up of 19 amino acids. The germline gives CDR1 GEAIGNYY, CDR2 EKD. CDR3 DNA: TGTGCCTGTAACACCGCTGGGGGATACGCGTCCTGGGACACCCGACAGATGTTTTTC. Translation: CACNTAGGYASWDTRQMFF.

About this clone: A much larger clone differs by one base, so this may be a read error. The sample carries other DNA sequences with the same CDR3. This chain joins TRDV1 and TRDJ1; tentative D call: TRDD3 (6 bases). The CDR3 contains 21 residues. Germline assignment: CDR1 TSWWSYY and CDR2 QGS. V lost 0 bases to trimming and J lost 8 bases, with 34 bases between them. CDR3 region: CALGELVVSVATGMPPQKLIF. The CDR3, as DNA: TGTGCTCTTGGGGAACTAGTTGTCAGCGTGGCTACGGGGATGCCCCCCCAAAAACTCATCTTT.

A few counts support this clone. A far larger clone is off by one base, so a read error is likely. The chain is built from TRDV2 and TRDJ1; 7 positions agree with TRDD3. This CDR3 spans 18 amino acids. Germline trimming cut 3 bases from V and 4 bases from J; bases unmatched to any gene: 19. The germline V gene has CDR1 GEAIGNYY and CDR2 EKD. CDR3 residues: CACDAVSRPGDNHDKLIF. The DNA of the CDR3 is TGTGCCTGTGACGCCGTCTCCAGACCCGGGGATAATCACGATAAACTCATCTTT.

In its sample, this clone was seen a few times. V gene TRDV1 combines with J gene TRDJ1; 7 nucleotides match TRDD3. Germline lookup yields CDR1 TSWWSYY and CDR2 QGS. V was clipped by 2 bases and J by 0 bases; unmatched bases: 12. There are 18 residues in the CDR3. The chain's CDR3 is CALGEVALLGTYTDKLIF. CDR3 bases: TGTGCTCTTGGGGAAGTCGCCCTACTGGGGACCTACACCGATAAACTCATCTTT.

This clone was seen only a few times. This sample also contains other DNA sequences that code for the same CDR3. V is TRDV1 and J is TRDJ1, with 7 positions matching TRDD3. The CDR3 contains 20 residues. V shed 2 bases, J shed 10 bases, and the junction held 28 bases outside the gene matches. CDR1 TSWWSYY and CDR2 QGS come from the germline V gene. CDR3 amino acids: CALGEYPPTWGTVVGRALIF. CDR3 nucleotide sequence: TGTGCTCTTGGGGAATACCCCCCTACGTGGGGGACAGTTGTCGGCCGGGCACTCATCTTT.

In its sample, this clone ranks as large. V usage is TRDV2 and J usage is TRDJ3; a weak D match, TRDD3 (6 bases). The V end lost 3 bases, the J end lost 0 bases, and 14 bases lay between the germline ends. Germline CDR1 is GEAIGNYY and CDR2 is EKD. The CDR3 runs to 18 residues. The CDR3 DNA reads TGTGCCTGTGACCCAACTGGGACCACCTCCTGGGACACCCGACAGATGTTTTTC. This encodes CACDPTGTTSWDTRQMFF.

Regarding this clone: A much larger clone lies a single base off, so this may be a read error. This specimen includes other DNA sequences encoding the same CDR3. The CDR3 here is CACDTLQPGIDTDKLIF. CDR3 nucleotides: TGTGCCTGTGACACCCTCCAGCCGGGGATAGACACCGATAAACTCATCTTT. The gene calls are TRDV2 and TRDJ1; 7 nucleotides line up with TRDD3. Trimming cost V 0 bases and J 0 bases; bases outside gene matches: 9. The length of the CDR3 is 17 residues. Germline V CDR1 and CDR2: GEAIGNYY, EKD.

The sample holds a few counts of this clone. The rearrangement links TRDV3 to TRDJ1, with D tentatively TRDD2 (5 bases). Germline loops: CDR1 TVYSNPD, CDR2 GDNSRS (reference sequence). The CDR3 runs to 14 residues. V was cut by 3 bases and J by 0 bases, with 14 bases left in between. For the CDR3, the DNA is TGTGCCTTCCTCCTAGAGGGCTACACCGATAAACTCATCTTT. It translates to CAFLLEGYTDKLIF.

Within the sample, this clone is large (0.1 to 1%). The CDR3: CACDVTGGYQGSWDTRQMFF. Written as DNA, the CDR3 is TGTGCCTGTGATGTAACTGGGGGATACCAGGGCTCCTGGGACACCCGACAGATGTTTTTC. This chain joins TRDV2 and TRDJ3; TRDD3 aligns across 12 bases. Germline V gene sequence: CDR1 GEAIGNYY, CDR2 EKD. The CDR3 runs 20 residues. The V segment lost 4 bases and the J segment 0 bases; nucleotides outside the gene matches: 9.

Only a few counts were recorded for this clone. The chain is built from TRDV1 and TRDJ1, with D uncertain. Germline CDR1 and CDR2: TSWWSYY and QGS. V was clipped by 9 bases and J by 0 bases, with 26 bases between them. This CDR3 is built from 18 residues. CDR3 DNA: TGTGCTCTGGGAAGTGTCCCTCCCAGTACAAAGTACACCGATAAACTCATCTTT. Translating it yields CALGSVPPSTKYTDKLIF.

Sample share makes this clone medium-sized. The chain uses TRDV2 and TRDJ3; 10 nucleotides agree with TRDD3. CDR3 size: 19 residues. In germline, CDR1 is GEAIGNYY, CDR2 EKD. V was clipped by 2 bases and J by 1 base; unmatched bases: 7. The CDR3 nucleotides are TGTGCCTGTGACATGTGGGGGATACAAGATTCCTGGGACACCCGACAGATGTTTTTC. Amino acid sequence: CACDMWGIQDSWDTRQMFF.

This clone counts as medium-sized (0.01 to 0.1%). A read error may produce the germline difference seen at one junction end. The chain links TRDV2 to TRDJ1, with 10 positions matching TRDD3. From germline, CDR1 is GEAIGNYY and CDR2 EKD. The CDR3 covers 15 residues. The CDR3 region is CACDPLGDDTDRLIF. The DNA of the CDR3 is TGTGCCTGTGACCCACTGGGGGATGATACCGATAGACTCATCTTT.

This clone was seen only a few times. A read error is possible here, since a much larger clone lies one base away. This chain connects TRDV2 to TRDJ1, with 9 bases aligning to TRDD3. V was clipped by 4 bases and J by 2 bases; unmatched bases: 7. There are 15 residues in the CDR3. Germline CDR1 and CDR2: GEAIGNYY and EKD. DNA of the CDR3: TGTGCCTGTGAGCCTGGGGGATGCGAAACCGATAAACTCATCTTT. The encoded protein is CACEPGGCETDKLIF.